Sequencing of this T cell receptor beta chain was carried out in a study of cytotoxic CD8 clonotypes in ibrutinib-treated CLL. Study-level background: Responses comprised approximately 24 partial and 2 complete; at median about 71 months, about 14 remained remitted and some twelve progressed. Across samples, productive templates numbered over 200,000 and productive rearrangements reached approximately 94,000 on average.

J gave up 4 bases and V 0 bases, and 6 bases lay outside the gene matches. CDR3 size: 16 residues. Germline CDR1 and CDR2: SGHRS and YFSETQ. Overall study results and limits: Starting clonality was above that of age-matched healthy donors and tracked circulating CD8+ T-cell counts.

Deep sequencing aimed at 1 in 200,000 to 1 in 1 million T cells' resolution. Produced via immunoSEQ multiplex PCR; TCRdb's table is partial and in-frame only. The table records around 310,000 clones, roughly 79% of them present only once. Comments on this clone: Its antigen remains unknown.

The gene calls are TRBV5-1 and TRBJ1-2; 10 nucleotides line up with TRBD1. Sequencing used PBMCs, obtained before ibrutinib treatment. The receptor's source is a human donor with chronic lymphocytic leukemia. The CDR3 nucleotides read TGCGCCAGCAGCTTGGGAGGGGACAGGGGAACCTATGGCTACACCTTC. Translating gives CASSLGGDRGTYGYTF.